Each of the 21 T cell receptor beta chains below was sequenced from the same sample in a study of immune evolution from preneoplasia to lung adenocarcinoma. Profiling relied on immunoSEQ multiplex PCR, and the TCRdb table lists in-frame clones only, not all of them. The table lists fewer than 50,000 clones, roughly four fifths of them singletons. Sequences were obtained from FFPE invasive lung adenocarcinoma tissue. These receptors were taken from a person between 55 and 69 years old with lung adenocarcinoma.

This clone has only one observation. The chain combines TRBV5-1 with TRBJ2-3, with D maybe TRBD2 (6 bases). V was trimmed by 0 bases and J by 6 bases, leaving 14 bases between them. Germline values: CDR1 SGHRS, CDR2 YFSETQ. The CDR3 has 15 residues. In DNA form, the CDR3 reads TGCGCCAGCAGCTTGGCCGCCGGGACTGTCGATACGCAGTATTTT. This sequence encodes CASSLAAGTVDTQYF. Together with reference TRBV5-1 and TRBJ2-3, the CDR3 gives the full variable domain: KAGVTQTPRYLIKTRGQQVTLSCSPISGHRSVSWYQQTPGQGLQFLFEYFSETQRNKGNFPGRFSGRQFSNSRSEMNVSTLELGDSALYLCASSLAAGTVDTQYFGPGTRLTVL.

V usage is TRBV6-1 and J usage is TRBJ1-2; the D is unclear. Germline lookup yields CDR1 MNHNS and CDR2 SASEGT. The length of the CDR3 is 13 residues. V was cut by 1 base and J by 6 bases, with 9 bases left in between. DNA of the CDR3: TGTGCCAGCAGTGAAGATGTGGGGAATGGCTACACCTTC. This codes for CASSEDVGNGYTF.

CDR3 protein: CASTGRIEGGYTF. In nucleotides, the CDR3 is TGTGCCAGCACGGGGAGGATCGAGGGTGGCTACACCTTC. This chain links TRBV6-6 with TRBJ1-2; no reliable D call. With 7 bases removed from V and 7 bases from J, the gap between germline ends came to 16 bases. Germline V gene data show CDR1 as MNHNY and CDR2 as SVGAGI (reference sequence). The CDR3 contains 13 residues.

This chain uses TRBV7-2 with TRBJ2-7; D gene unclear. V shed 5 bases and J shed 4 bases, with 18 bases lying between them. This CDR3 comprises 15 residues. Germline assignment: CDR1 SGHTA and CDR2 FQGNSA. The CDR3 sequence: CASSRGPTAEYEQYF. The CDR3 region has the DNA TGTGCCAGCAGCCGCGGACCGACGGCGGAATACGAGCAGTACTTC. Full variable domain (outside the CDR3, taken from reference TRBV7-2 and TRBJ2-7): GAGVSQSPSNKVTEKGKDVELRCDPISGHTALYWYRQSLGQGLEFLIYFQGNSAPDKSGLPSDRFSAERTGGSVSTLTIQRTQQEDSAVYLCASSRGPTAEYEQYFGPGTRLTVT.

This chain connects TRBV4-1 to TRBJ2-3; D possibly corresponds to TRBD2 (5 bases). The CDR3 length is 13 residues. Germline V CDR1 and CDR2: MGHRA, YSYEKL. V was pared by 3 bases and J by 6 bases, with 10 bases between. CDR3 amino acids: CASSQRVTDTQYF. The DNA for the CDR3 is TGCGCCAGCAGCCAGAGGGTAACGGATACGCAGTATTTT.

This clone was detected only once. The genes are TRBV5-4 and TRBJ2-3; no definite D call. V was clipped by 4 bases and J by 7 bases, with 13 bases between them. The CDR3 runs 13 residues. Germline CDR1 reads SGHNT; CDR2 reads YYREEE (reference sequence). The CDR3 is CASSLPYTNTQYF. Written as DNA, the CDR3 is TGTGCCAGCAGCCTACCATATACGAATACGCAGTATTTT. Using reference TRBV5-4 and TRBJ2-3 for the parts outside the CDR3, the full variable domain is ETGVTQSPTHLIKTRGQQVTLRCSSQSGHNTVSWYQQALGQGPQFIFQYYREEENGRGNFPPRFSGLQFPNYSSELNVNALELDDSALYLCASSLPYTNTQYFGPGTRLTVL.

This clone is categorized as large. The chain is built from TRBV4-2 and TRBJ2-5, with 8 bases aligning to TRBD2. The CDR3 has 18 residues. Germline loops: CDR1 LGHNA, CDR2 YNFKEQ. V shed 0 bases and J 1 base; nucleotides not matched to a gene: 10. In DNA form, the CDR3 reads TGTGCCAGCAGCCAAGATCTAGCGGGTGCTGTCATCCAAGAGACCCAGTACTTC. Protein product: CASSQDLAGAVIQETQYF.

The chain employs TRBV6-1 and TRBJ2-5; a weak D match, TRBD2 (5 bases). V was clipped by 10 bases and J by 5 bases, with 17 bases between them. The CDR3 spans 13 residues. Germline CDR1 reads MNHNS; CDR2 reads SASEGT. In DNA form, the CDR3 reads TGTGCCACAAGGGAGACGGTGACGGAGACCCAGTACTTC. Protein: CATRETVTETQYF.

This chain uses TRBV19 with TRBJ2-1; 9 bases line up with TRBD1. V dropped 10 bases and J dropped 2; count of bases not matched to a gene: 6. The CDR3 runs 14 residues. Per germline, CDR1 LNHDA and CDR2 SQIVND (reference sequence). The CDR3 protein is CATMDRGTYNEQFF. As DNA, the CDR3 is TGTGCCACCATGGACAGGGGTACCTACAATGAGCAGTTCTTC. Full variable domain (outside the CDR3, taken from reference TRBV19 and TRBJ2-1): DGGITQSPKYLFRKEGQNVTLSCEQNLNHDAMYWYRQDPGQGLRLIYYSQIVNDFQKGDIAEGYSVSREKKESFPLTVTSAQKNPTAFYLCATMDRGTYNEQFFGPGTRLTVL.

The chain links TRBV4-2 to TRBJ1-4; 7 positions match TRBD1. The CDR3 length is 15 residues. CDR1 and CDR2 from the germline V gene are LGHNA and YNFKEQ. J gave up 8 bases and V 1 base, and 7 bases lay outside the gene matches. The CDR3 DNA reads TGTGCCAGCAGCCAAGGGAACAGGGGAAACGAAAAACTGTTTTTT. Its translation: CASSQGNRGNEKLFF.

V is TRBV5-1 and J is TRBJ2-2; 8 bases fit TRBD2. The V gene's germline CDR1 is SGHRS and CDR2 YFSETQ. J gave up 3 bases and V 3 bases, and 1 base lay outside the gene matches. The CDR3 has 14 amino acids. DNA for the CDR3: TGCGCCAGCAGCTACGGGAGGGACACCGGGGAGCTGTTTTTT. Encoded protein: CASSYGRDTGELFF.

The chain combines TRBV5-1 with TRBJ2-7; 11 nucleotides agree with TRBD2. The CDR3 loop spans 16 amino acids. Germline CDR1 is SGHRS and CDR2 is YFSETQ. Trimming took 0 bases from V and 7 from J; bases not matched to a gene: 9. CDR3 DNA: TGCGCCAGCAGCTTGGAAGGACTAGCGGGTTTTTTTGAGCAGTACTTC. Translating gives CASSLEGLAGFFEQYF.

This chain uses TRBV10-3 with TRBJ1-5, with D possibly TRBD1 on 6 matching bases. CDR1 is ENHRY and CDR2 is SYGVKD in the germline V gene. Deletions cut 0 bases from V and 1 base from J, with 10 bases between. The CDR3 totals 16 residues. CDR3 sequence reads: CAISESAGASNQPQHF. DNA of the CDR3: TGTGCCATCAGTGAGTCAGCGGGGGCAAGCAATCAGCCCCAGCATTTT.

This clone has more than one count but fewer than ten. The chain carries TRBV29-1 and TRBJ2-1, with D possibly TRBD1 on 6 matching bases. This CDR3 comprises 15 residues. The V end was cut by 5 bases, the J end by 0 bases, with 14 bases between. CDR1 is SQVTM and CDR2 is ANQGSEA in the germline V gene. DNA of the CDR3: TGCAGCGTTCGGACAGACCTAAGCTCCTACAATGAGCAGTTCTTC. Encoded protein: CSVRTDLSSYNEQFF.

The chain couples TRBV13 to TRBJ2-3, with TRBD1 matching 8 bases. Germline CDR1 PRHDT, CDR2 FYEKMQ (reference sequence). This CDR3 contains 15 residues. J was trimmed by 4 bases and V by 5 bases; bases with no gene match: 8. The CDR3 spells CASSPRDRNPDTQYF. In DNA form, the CDR3 reads TGTGCCAGCAGCCCCCGGGACAGGAACCCAGATACGCAGTATTTT.

The CDR3 spells CATSSARQGLREPQHF. CDR3 sequence (DNA): TGTGCCACCAGCAGCGCAAGACAGGGCCTAAGGGAGCCCCAGCATTTT. The chain combines TRBV15 with TRBJ1-5; TRBD1 aligns across 7 bases. Germline assignment: CDR1 LNHNV and CDR2 YYDKDF (reference sequence). Trimming removed 3 bases from V and 8 bases from J; junction bases left unmatched: 13. The CDR3 length is 16 residues.

This chain joins TRBV5-1 and TRBJ1-2, with 7 bases identical to TRBD1. The CDR3 covers 15 residues. Germline loops: CDR1 SGHRS, CDR2 YFSETQ. J lost 3 bases, V lost 0 bases, and 5 bases had no gene match. The CDR3 region has the DNA TGCGCCAGCAGCTTGGAGGGACAGCCTTACTATGGCTACACCTTC. As protein: CASSLEGQPYYGYTF.

CDR3 bases: TGTGCCAGCAGCCGGGACGGCAGCACAGATACGCAGTATTTT. It yields the protein CASSRDGSTDTQYF. This chain links TRBV7-9 with TRBJ2-3; D may correspond to TRBD1 or TRBD2 (5 bases each). Trimming shortened V by 5 bases and J by 0 bases, and 9 bases separated the two germline ends. Per germline, CDR1 SEHNR and CDR2 FQNEAQ (reference sequence). CDR3 length: 14 residues.

CDR3 sequence: CASSSERKAGTDTQYF. In nucleotides, the CDR3 is TGTGCCAGCAGCTCCGAGAGGAAAGCGGGCACAGATACGCAGTATTTT. The chain has TRBV5-6 and TRBJ2-3, with D tentatively TRBD2 (5 bases). Germline-derived CDR1 and CDR2 are SGHDT and YYEEEE. V was clipped by 3 bases and J by 1 base, with 15 bases between them. The CDR3 extends over 16 amino acids.

The chain combines TRBV19 with TRBJ2-5; TRBD2 aligns across 8 bases. V lost 3 bases, J lost 2 bases, and 14 bases stayed unmatched. CDR1 LNHDA and CDR2 SQIVND come from the germline V gene (reference sequence). The CDR3 covers 18 residues. CDR3 coding DNA: TGTGCCAGTAGTATTTACGGGCGCTGCGGGGGGTCACAAGAGACCCAGTACTTC. The encoded protein is CASSIYGRCGGSQETQYF. Together with reference TRBV19 and TRBJ2-5, the CDR3 gives the full variable domain: DGGITQSPKYLFRKEGQNVTLSCEQNLNHDAMYWYRQDPGQGLRLIYYSQIVNDFQKGDIAEGYSVSREKKESFPLTVTSAQKNPTAFYLCASSIYGRCGGSQETQYFGPGTRLLVL.

The chain couples TRBV4-1 to TRBJ1-1; D is ambiguous. The CDR3 totals 13 residues. The V end lost 5 bases, the J end lost 1 base, and 8 bases lay between the germline ends. Germline CDR1 MGHRA, CDR2 YSYEKL. The CDR3 sequence: CASSAAPNTEAFF. In DNA, the CDR3 is TGCGCCAGCAGCGCGGCGCCGAACACTGAAGCTTTCTTT.